This T cell receptor beta chain emerged from a study of OX40 agonist ivuxolimab in advanced cancers. Study overall: Prior therapy, whether anti-PD-1, anti-PD-L1 or anti-CTLA-4, was allowed, and roughly 40% had some. Study-wide points: Certain nonresponders additionally had low normalized T-cell clonal expansion. Clonal expansion from baseline to week 6 occurred in both CD4+ and CD8+ T cells.

Patients with a history of autoimmune disease or on systemic immunosuppression were excluded. CDR1 and CDR2 (germline): SGHTA, FQGTGA. J was trimmed by 4 bases and V by 4 bases; bases with no gene match: 2. The CDR3 extends over 13 amino acids. TCRdb keeps only in-frame clones here, not all; method: immunoSEQ multiplex PCR. The data contain 92,000 or so clones, about nine tenths of them singletons. This clone has a single count. Antigen unknown. The TCR was taken from an adult with an advanced solid tumor such as melanoma, head and neck, liver or kidney cancer. The chain links TRBV7-3 to TRBJ2-5; 8 nucleotides align to TRBD1. This material consisted of CD4+ or CD8+ T cells sorted from blood, taken in a trial of the OX40 agonist ivuxolimab. The CDR3 sequence: CASSSDRGETQYF. The CDR3 DNA sequence: TGTGCCAGCAGCTCCGACAGGGGAGAGACCCAGTACTTC.